Below, 14 T cell receptor beta chains from the same sample are listed, as sequenced in a study of blood T cell repertoires in COVID-19. Here immunoSEQ multiplex PCR was the method, and the copy in TCRdb shows in-frame clones only, minus some. The data show more than 60,000 clones, approximately 85% seen once. Sequencing was carried out using peripheral blood. The receptors were sampled from a human donor in a cohort sampled during active COVID-19.

The chain has TRBV3-1 (or the pseudogene TRBV3-2) and TRBJ2-7; TRBD1 agrees at 7 bases. Germline trimming cut 4 bases from V and 4 bases from J; bases unmatched to any gene: 10. The CDR3 is 15 amino acids. Germline assignment: CDR1 LGHDT and CDR2 YNNKEL (reference sequence). Here the CDR3 reads CASSPPGGARYEQYF. CDR3 DNA: TGTGCCAGCAGCCCACCAGGGGGAGCCAGGTACGAGCAGTACTTC.

The chain combines TRBV4-3 with TRBJ2-7; 8 positions agree with TRBD1. The CDR3 runs to 15 residues. The ends lost 3 bases at V and 3 bases at J; junction bases unmatched: 7. Per germline, CDR1 LGHNA and CDR2 YSLEER. CDR3 bases: TGCGCCAGCAGCCAGAATCCAGGGGGCCACTACGAGCAGTACTTC. Translation: CASSQNPGGHYEQYF.

This clone has only a few counts. V usage is TRBV7-9 and J usage is TRBJ1-6; 9 bases are a match to TRBD1. Germline V gene lookup returns CDR1 SEHNR and CDR2 FQNEAQ (reference sequence). Losses at the gene ends were 4 bases for V and 6 bases for J; bases not matched to a gene: 1. There are 14 residues in the CDR3. CDR3 in DNA: TGTGCCAGCAGCTCACAGGGGGCTAATTCACCCCTCCACTTT. Protein: CASSSQGANSPLHF.

The chain joins TRBV20-1 to TRBJ2-5; no clear D gene. Germline V gene data show CDR1 as DFQATT and CDR2 as SNEGSKA (reference sequence). The germline V and J ends were trimmed by 3 bases and 5 bases, with 10 bases remaining between them. This CDR3 comprises 12 residues. The DNA for the CDR3 is TGCAGTGCTAGTCGACCCGGGGAGACCCAGTACTTC. Protein sequence: CSASRPGETQYF.

The chain uses TRBV7-8 and TRBJ2-1, with 11 positions matching TRBD2. The V gene's germline CDR1 is SGHVS and CDR2 FQNEAQ. Unmatched junction bases numbered 2, after V lost 3 bases and J lost 4 bases. The CDR3 is 15 amino acids. The CDR3 DNA reads TGTGCCAGCAGCTTGTCTAGCGGGGGGTACAATGAGCAGTTCTTC. Protein product: CASSLSSGGYNEQFF.

The chain carries TRBV5-8 and TRBJ2-5; no clear D. V dropped 2 bases and J dropped 1 base, with 12 bases sitting between them. The germline CDR1 and CDR2 sequences are SGHTS and YDEGEE. The CDR3 is 15 residues long. In DNA, the CDR3 is TGTGCCAGCAGCTTTTTTCAAACGGGCCAAGAGACCCAGTACTTC. It encodes CASSFFQTGQETQYF.

The chain joins TRBV7-9 to TRBJ1-1; D possibly corresponds to TRBD1 (5 bases). V lost 5 bases to trimming and J lost 1 base, with 11 bases between them. CDR3 length: 14 residues. CDR1 and CDR2 from the germline V gene are SEHNR and FQNEAQ (reference sequence). The CDR3 DNA is TGTGCCAGCAGCCACCCCGGGGGGAACACTGAAGCTTTCTTT. As protein: CASSHPGGNTEAFF.

The V and J genes are TRBV12-3 or TRBV12-4 and TRBJ1-1; no clear D gene. V gave up 3 bases and J gave up 5 bases, with 7 bases separating them. The CDR3 consists of 12 residues. The CDR3 DNA is TGTGCCAGCAGTTTCGGGTGGACTGAAGCTTTCTTT. Protein product: CASSFGWTEAFF.

The V gene is TRBV18, the J gene TRBJ1-3; D remains unclear. CDR1 and CDR2 (germline): KGHSH, LQKENI. V gave up 1 base and J gave up 4 bases, with 5 bases separating them. The CDR3 is 13 amino acids. CDR3: CASSPRVGNTIYF. CDR3 DNA: TGTGCCAGCTCACCACGCGTGGGAAACACCATATATTTT. The variable domain in full, completed from reference TRBV18 and TRBJ1-3, reads NAGVMQNPRHLVRRRGQEARLRCSPMKGHSHVYWYRQLPEEGLKFMVYLQKENIIDESGMPKERFSAEFPKEGPSILRIQQVVRGDSAAYFCASSPRVGNTIYFGEGSWLTVV.

The CDR3 sequence is CASSPTQDREYLVTGELFF. The CDR3 DNA is TGCGCCAGCAGTCCTACCCAGGACAGGGAATATTTGGTCACCGGGGAGCTGTTTTTT. The chain combines TRBV4-1 with TRBJ2-2; 8 bases are shared with TRBD1. V lost 6 bases and J lost 4; bases outside the gene matches: 19. Germline CDR1 and CDR2: MGHRA and YSYEKL. The CDR3 totals 19 residues.

The chain links TRBV7-2 to TRBJ1-5; D is ambiguous. Trimming removed 4 bases from V and 6 bases from J, with 16 bases in between. Germline loops: CDR1 SGHTA, CDR2 FQGNSA. This CDR3 has 15 amino acids. This CDR3 is CASSSSGDQGQPQHF. The CDR3 DNA sequence: TGTGCCAGCAGCTCTTCCGGGGATCAAGGTCAGCCCCAGCATTTT. Full variable domain (remainder filled in from reference TRBV7-2 and TRBJ1-5): GAGVSQSPSNKVTEKGKDVELRCDPISGHTALYWYRQSLGQGLEFLIYFQGNSAPDKSGLPSDRFSAERTGGSVSTLTIQRTQQEDSAVYLCASSSSGDQGQPQHFGDGTRLSIL.

The chain links TRBV27 to TRBJ2-7; possible D gene TRBD2, 7 bases. Germline assignment: CDR1 MNHEY and CDR2 SMNVEV (reference sequence). The CDR3 has 16 amino acids. With 6 bases removed from V and 7 bases from J, the gap between germline ends came to 25 bases. The CDR3: CASRAGRLAGGLEQYF. CDR3 DNA: TGTGCCAGCAGAGCGGGGCGACTAGCTGGGGGCTTGGAGCAGTACTTC.

CDR3 nucleotides: TGTGCCTGGAGTCCAGGGGCCAACGAGCAGTACTTC. Protein sequence: CAWSPGANEQYF. This sequence joins TRBV30 and TRBJ2-7; D perhaps matches TRBD1 (6 bases). Trimming left V 2 bases short and J 5 bases short, with 10 bases between. The CDR3 totals 12 residues. Germline V CDR1 and CDR2: GTSNPN, SVGIG (reference sequence).

The chain joins TRBV18 to TRBJ1-2, with 9 bases aligning to TRBD1. There are 15 residues in the CDR3. V was pared by 3 bases and J by 5 bases, with 7 bases of the junction left unmatched. CDR1 is KGHSH and CDR2 is LQKENI in the germline V gene. In DNA, the CDR3 is TGTGCCAGCTCACCGGACAGGGGAATTGGGTATGGCTACACCTTC. It encodes CASSPDRGIGYGYTF.